This T cell receptor (beta chain) emerged from a study of cytomegalovirus exposure and HLA in healthy donors. Study-level points and caveats: Solely CMV serostatus was available to characterize immune exposure. A missense variant in DCLRE1C was later tied to TCR beta V- and J-gene trimming. It was reportedly the case that the classifier diagnosed cytomegalovirus status with high specificity and sensitivity. Per a later analysis, HLA-associated TCR beta chains showed more clonal expansion than other, equally common TCR beta chains.

Primers for the PCR totalled 60 Vbeta and 13 Jbeta. Sequenced by immunoSEQ multiplex PCR; TCRdb stores in-frame clones only, minus some. The profile shows roughly 150,000 clones, 76% of them singletons. This clone showed up just a few times. What it binds is not known. The same CDR3 is also encoded by other DNA sequences in this sample. Trimming removed 5 bases at V and 3 bases at J, with 11 bases between. This CDR3 comprises 13 residues. Germline V gene lookup returns CDR1 SEHNR and CDR2 FQNEAQ (reference sequence). The sequencing sample was made of PBMCs. The clonotype originates from a man aged 40-50 years in good health and CMV-seronegative. The V gene is TRBV7-9, the J gene TRBJ2-7; D is uncertain. DNA of the CDR3: TGTGCCAGCAGCCCCCCCGCTAGCTACGAGCAGTACTTC. Its translation is CASSPPASYEQYF.